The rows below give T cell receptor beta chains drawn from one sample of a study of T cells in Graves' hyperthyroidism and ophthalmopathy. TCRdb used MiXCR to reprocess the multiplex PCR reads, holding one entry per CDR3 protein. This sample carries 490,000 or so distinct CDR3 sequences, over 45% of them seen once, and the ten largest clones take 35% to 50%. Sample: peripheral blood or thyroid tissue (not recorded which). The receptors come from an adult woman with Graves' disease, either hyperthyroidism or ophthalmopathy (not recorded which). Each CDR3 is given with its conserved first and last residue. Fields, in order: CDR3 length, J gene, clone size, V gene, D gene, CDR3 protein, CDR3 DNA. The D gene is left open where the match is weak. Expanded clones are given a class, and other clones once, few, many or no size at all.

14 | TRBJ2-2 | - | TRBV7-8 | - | CATQRRGHGGELFF | TGTGCCACCCAGCGTCGGGGCCATGGCGGGGAGCTGTTTTTT
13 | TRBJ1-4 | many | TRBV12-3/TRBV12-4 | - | CASSISSHEKLFF | TGTGCCAGCTCCATCAGCTCACATGAAAAACTGTTTTTT
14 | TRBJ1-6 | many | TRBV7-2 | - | CASSFGQSNSPLHF | TGTGCCAGCAGCTTTGGACAGAGTAATTCACCCCTCCACTTT
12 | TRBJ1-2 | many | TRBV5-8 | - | CASSLNEYGYTF | TGTGCCAGCAGCTTGAACGAGTATGGCTACACCTTC
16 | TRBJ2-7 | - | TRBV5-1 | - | CASSLVPGQAGYEQYF | TGCGCCAGCAGCTTGGTGCCGGGGCAGGCGGGCTACGAGCAGTACTTC
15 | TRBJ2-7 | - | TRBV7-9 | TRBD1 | CASSNGPDRVYEQYF | TGTGCCAGCAGCAATGGGCCGGACAGGGTCTACGAGCAGTACTTC
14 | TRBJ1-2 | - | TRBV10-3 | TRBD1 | CAISESTGMAGYTF | TGTGCCATCAGTGAGTCGACAGGGATGGCTGGCTACACCTTC
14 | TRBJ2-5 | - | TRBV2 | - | CASSRSDGQETQYF | TGTGCCAGCAGTAGATCCGACGGCCAAGAGACCCAGTACTTC
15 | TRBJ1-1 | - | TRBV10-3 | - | CAISPSYGLNTEAFF | TGTGCCATCAGCCCCAGTTACGGGTTGAACACTGAAGCTTTCTTT
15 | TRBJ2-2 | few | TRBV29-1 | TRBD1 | CSVIPQGAFGGELFF | TGCAGCGTCATCCCCCAGGGGGCTTTTGGCGGGGAGCTGTTTTTT
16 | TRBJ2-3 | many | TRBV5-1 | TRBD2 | CASSLEVSGVTDTQYF | TGCGCCAGCAGCTTGGAAGTTAGCGGGGTAACAGATACGCAGTATTTT
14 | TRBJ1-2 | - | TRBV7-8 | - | CASSLESLSNGNTF | TGTGCCAGCAGCTTGGAATCCCTATCCAATGGCAACACCTTC
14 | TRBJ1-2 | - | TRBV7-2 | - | CASSPRNLNYGCTF | TGTGCCAGCAGCCCGCGGAACCTAAACTATGGCTGCACCTTC
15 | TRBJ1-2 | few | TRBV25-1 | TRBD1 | CASSDGATGVLRYTF | TGTGCCAGCAGTGATGGGGCGACAGGGGTACTTCGGTACACCTTC
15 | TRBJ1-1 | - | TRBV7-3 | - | CASSPAGVLNTEAFF | TGTGCCAGCTCACCGGCAGGGGTCCTGAACACTGAAGCTTTCTTT
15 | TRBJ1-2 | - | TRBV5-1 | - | CASSPVSGPSYGYTF | TGCGCCAGCAGCCCCGTGAGCGGACCCTCCTATGGCTACACCTTC
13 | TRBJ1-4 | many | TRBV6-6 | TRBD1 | CASSDRESEKLFF | TGTGCCAGCAGTGACAGGGAGTCGGAAAAACTGTTTTTT
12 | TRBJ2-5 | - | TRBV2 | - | CASPKLGETQYF | TGTGCCTCGCCTAAGCTGGGAGAGACCCAGTACTTC
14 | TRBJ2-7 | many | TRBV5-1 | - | CASSLDLSGSEQYF | TGCGCCAGCAGCTTAGACCTTAGTGGATCCGAGCAGTACTTC
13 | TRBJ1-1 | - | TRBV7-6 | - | CASSRRPHTEAFF | TGTGCCAGCAGCCGACGACCGCACACTGAAGCTTTCTTT
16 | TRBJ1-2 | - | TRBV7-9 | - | CASSSRSRGPNYGYTF | TGTGCCAGCAGCTCCCGCAGCAGGGGCCCTAACTATGGCTACACCTTC
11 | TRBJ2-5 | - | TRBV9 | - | CASSVEGTQYF | TGTGCCAGCAGCGTAGAGGGGACCCAGTACTTC
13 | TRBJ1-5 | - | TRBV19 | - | CASNWGGRQPQHF | TGTGCCAGTAACTGGGGCGGGAGGCAGCCCCAGCATTTT
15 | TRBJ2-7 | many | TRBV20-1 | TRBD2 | CSASAQGLAGYEQYF | TGCAGTGCCTCAGCCCAGGGACTAGCGGGTTACGAGCAGTACTTC
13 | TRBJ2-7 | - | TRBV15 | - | CATSGDRSYEQYF | TGTGCCACCAGCGGGGACCGCTCCTACGAGCAGTACTTC
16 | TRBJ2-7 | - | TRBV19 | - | CASSSRGGASHYEQYF | TGTGCCAGTTCCTCCCGAGGGGGGGCTAGCCACTACGAGCAGTACTTC
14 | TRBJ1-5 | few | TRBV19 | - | CASRGGGTNQPQHF | TGTGCCAGTAGAGGCGGAGGGACGAATCAGCCCCAGCATTTT
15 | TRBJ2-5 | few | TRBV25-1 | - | CASSESPPGRETQYF | TGTGCCAGCAGTGAATCCCCCCCGGGACGGGAGACCCAGTACTTC
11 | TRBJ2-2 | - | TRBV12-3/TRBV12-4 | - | CASTLIGELFF | TGTGCCAGCACTTTGATAGGGGAGCTGTTTTTT
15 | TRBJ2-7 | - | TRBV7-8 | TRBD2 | CASSPRSSGRYEQYF | TGTGCCAGCAGCCCTAGGTCTAGCGGGAGGTACGAGCAGTACTTC
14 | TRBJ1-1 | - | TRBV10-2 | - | CASRTGHQNTEAFF | TGCGCCAGCAGGACGGGACACCAGAACACTGAAGCTTTCTTT
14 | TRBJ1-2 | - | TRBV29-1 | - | CSARGGLATYGYTF | TGCAGCGCCCGAGGCGGCCTCGCTACCTATGGCTACACCTTC
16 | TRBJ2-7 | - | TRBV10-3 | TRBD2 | CAISDPLAGEGYEQYF | TGTGCCATCAGTGATCCTCTAGCGGGAGAAGGCTACGAGCAGTACTTC
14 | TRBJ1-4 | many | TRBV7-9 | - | CASSSHLSGEKLFF | TGTGCCAGCAGCTCACATCTTTCGGGGGAAAAACTGTTTTTT
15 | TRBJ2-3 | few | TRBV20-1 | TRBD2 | CSASPLAGVTDTQYF | TGCAGTGCTAGCCCTCTAGCGGGAGTCACAGATACGCAGTATTTT
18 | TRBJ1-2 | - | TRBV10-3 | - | CAISESYRDTEANYGYTF | TGTGCCATCAGTGAGTCGTACAGGGATACTGAAGCTAACTATGGCTACACCTTC
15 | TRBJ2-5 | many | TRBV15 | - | CATSRDRQGYETQYF | TGTGCCACCAGCAGAGATCGTCAGGGTTACGAGACCCAGTACTTC
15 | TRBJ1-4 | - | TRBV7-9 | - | CASSHRGAIGEKLFF | TGTGCCAGCAGCCACCGAGGGGCAATAGGAGAAAAACTGTTTTTT
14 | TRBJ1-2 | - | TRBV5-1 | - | CASSGATGLYGYTF | TGCGCCAGCAGCGGAGCCACAGGGCTCTATGGCTACACCTTC
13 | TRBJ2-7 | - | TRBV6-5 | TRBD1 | CASRLTGVYEQYF | TGTGCCAGCAGGCTGACAGGGGTCTACGAGCAGTACTTC
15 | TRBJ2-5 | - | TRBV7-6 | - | CASSPAGTVQETQYF | TGTGCCAGCAGCCCGGCGGGGACGGTTCAAGAGACCCAGTACTTC
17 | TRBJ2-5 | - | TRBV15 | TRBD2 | CATSRGQPGLAAVTQYF | TGTGCCACCAGCAGAGGCCAGCCGGGACTAGCAGCTGTGACCCAGTACTTC
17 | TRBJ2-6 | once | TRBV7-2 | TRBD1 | CASSTKQGYSGANVLTF | TGTGCCAGCAGCACAAAACAGGGGTACTCTGGGGCCAACGTCCTGACTTTC
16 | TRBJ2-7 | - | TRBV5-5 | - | CASSLASREPDIEQYF | TGTGCCAGCAGCTTGGCCAGCCGGGAGCCGGACATCGAGCAGTACTTC
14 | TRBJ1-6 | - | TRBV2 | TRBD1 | CASRRETGNSPLHF | TGTGCCAGCAGGAGGGAGACAGGGAATTCACCCCTCCACTTT
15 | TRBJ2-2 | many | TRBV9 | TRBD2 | CASSRTSGNTGELFF | TGTGCCAGCAGCCGGACTAGCGGGAACACCGGGGAGCTGTTTTTT
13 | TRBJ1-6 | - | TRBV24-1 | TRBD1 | CAVQGLMGSPLHF | TGTGCCGTACAGGGGCTTATGGGATCACCCCTCCACTTT
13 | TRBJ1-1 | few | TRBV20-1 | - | CSAPDGPNTEAFF | TGCAGTGCCCCCGACGGGCCCAACACTGAAGCTTTCTTT
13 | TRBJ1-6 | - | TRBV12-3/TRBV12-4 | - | CASNLAGNSPLHF | TGTGCCAGCAATCTGGCGGGGAATTCACCCCTCCACTTT
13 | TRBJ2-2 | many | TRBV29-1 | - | CSVEGDTTGELFF | TGCAGCGTTGAAGGGGACACCACCGGGGAGCTGTTTTTT
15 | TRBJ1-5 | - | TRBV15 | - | CASSSGTPSNQPQHF | TGTGCCAGCAGTTCTGGGACACCGAGCAATCAGCCCCAGCATTTT